A few counts support the clone carrying this T cell receptor (beta chain). The repertoire was sequenced with immunoSEQ multiplex PCR; TCRdb's copy has only in-frame clones and lacks some. The sample has more than 100,000 clones; approximately 90% are singletons. The data stem from a study of T cell changes during pregnancy in multiple sclerosis. The origin of this receptor is a female donor with multiple sclerosis, enrolled in a pregnancy study. The source was peripheral blood, collected after pregnancy.

CDR3 in amino acids: CASSLVPSGETQYF. For the CDR3, the DNA is TGTGCCAGCAGCTTGGTCCCTAGCGGAGAGACCCAGTACTTC. The J gene is TRBJ2-5, the V gene TRBV5-5, with 7 positions matching TRBD2. This CDR3 comprises 14 residues. V lost 0 bases, J lost 4 bases, and 3 bases stayed unmatched. CDR1 SGHKS and CDR2 YYEKEE come from the germline V gene (reference sequence).